One sample yielded the 9 T cell receptor beta chains listed below, sequenced in a study of cytomegalovirus exposure and HLA in healthy donors (TCRdb year 2017). The library was prepared using the immunoSEQ multiplex PCR assay. TCRdb obtained this table from immuneACCESS and retained in-frame rearrangements with V and J assigned. These tables miss some clones; where compared with another copy, unresolved V genes account for less than half of the shortfall, and the remainder is unexplained. The sample table shows roughly 260,000 clones, and 90% are seen once. The leading ten clones occupy less than 0.4% of the sample. Sequencing used PBMCs. Receptor source: a woman in her late teens or twenties in good health and CMV-seronegative.

The chain recombines TRBV27 with TRBJ1-1; 8 nucleotides agree with TRBD1. V gave up 4 bases and J gave up 4 bases; unmatched junction bases: 5. Germline CDR1 reads MNHEY; CDR2 reads SMNVEV (reference sequence). CDR3 length: 14 residues. The chain's CDR3 is CASSYGTGTTEAFF. The CDR3 region has the DNA TGTGCCAGCAGTTATGGGACAGGAACCACTGAAGCTTTCTTT.

The V and J genes are TRBV7-9 and TRBJ2-3; perhaps TRBD2 as D (5 bases). Germline V gene sequence: CDR1 SEHNR, CDR2 FQNEAQ (reference sequence). V lost 3 bases and J 2 bases, leaving 15 bases between the germline ends. This CDR3 has 16 amino acids. In DNA, the CDR3 is TGTGCCAGCAGCTTTTCCCAGCGGAAGCCCACAGATACGCAGTATTTT. Protein: CASSFSQRKPTDTQYF.

The sample holds one count of this clone. Other DNA sequences in this specimen translate into the identical CDR3. The J gene is TRBJ2-3, the V gene TRBV28, with TRBD1 matching over 9 bases. The junction had 7 bases not matched to a gene; V was cut back by 6 bases and J by 3 bases. This CDR3 has 15 amino acids. The germline CDR1 and CDR2 sequences are MDHEN and SYDVKM. The CDR3 loop reads CASRKQGALTDTQYF. The CDR3 bases are TGTGCCAGCAGGAAACAGGGGGCCCTTACAGATACGCAGTATTTT.

CDR3 protein: CASSWGGQVNTEAFF. The DNA of the CDR3 is TGTGCCAGCAGTTGGGGGGGACAGGTCAACACTGAAGCTTTCTTT. The rearrangement uses TRBV27 and TRBJ1-1; TRBD1 matches at 8 bases. Germline lookup yields CDR1 MNHEY and CDR2 SMNVEV (reference sequence). This CDR3 is built from 15 residues. V lost 4 bases, J lost 2 bases, and 6 bases stayed unmatched.

This sequence joins TRBV2 and TRBJ1-4; 7 nucleotides agree with TRBD1. The ends lost 7 bases at V and 5 bases at J; junction bases unmatched: 4. This CDR3 is 13 amino acids long. Germline V gene lookup returns CDR1 SNHLY and CDR2 FYNNEI. The CDR3 nucleotides are TGTGCCAGCAAGGCGACAGGGAATGAAAAACTGTTTTTT. Its translation is CASKATGNEKLFF.

This clone came up once. One end of the junction is discordant with germline, which a read error may explain. This sequence joins TRBV27 and TRBJ1-1; the match to TRBD1 covers 11 bases. The CDR3 contains 11 residues. Germline CDR1 reads MNHEY; CDR2 reads SMNVEV (reference sequence). Here the CDR3 DNA reads TGTGCCATCCGGACAGGGGGCTTTCCGGTCTTT. This translates into CAIRTGGFPVF.

This chain uses TRBV2 with TRBJ1-5, with D perhaps TRBD1 (6 bases). Germline V CDR1 and CDR2: SNHLY, FYNNEI. CDR3 length equals 12 residues. V lost 6 bases and J 5 bases, leaving 8 bases between the germline ends. For the CDR3, the DNA is TGTGCCAGCAGCAGGGGTGATCAGCCCCAGCATTTT. This sequence encodes CASSRGDQPQHF.

This chain connects TRBV9 to TRBJ2-1, with 10 nucleotides matching TRBD2. V lost 3 bases and J lost 7; bases outside the gene matches: 10. The CDR3 contains 16 residues. The germline V gene has CDR1 SGDLS and CDR2 YYNGEE. CDR3 sequence reads: CASSATLAGFGNEQFF. CDR3 in DNA: TGTGCCAGCAGCGCCACACTAGCGGGGTTTGGAAATGAGCAGTTCTTC.

The CDR3 coding sequence is TGTGCCAGCAGTTTTGGCTTCTCTGGAAACACCATATATTTT. Translated, it gives CASSFGFSGNTIYF. The chain employs TRBV28 and TRBJ1-3; unclear D gene. The CDR3 is made up of 14 amino acids. CDR1 is MDHEN, CDR2 SYDVKM, per germline. V lost 3 bases and J lost 0, with 6 bases in between.